These T cell receptor beta chains were read from a single sample in a study of molecular identifiers for immune sequencing clone quantification. TCRdb ran MiXCR on the PCR reads and lists one entry per CDR3 protein. In the table there are approximately 100,000 distinct CDR3 sequences, over 30% of which are singletons. Sequencing was carried out using naive CD8+ T cells from blood, with Jurkat cell RNA spiked in. All receptors derive from a human donor in good health. Some libraries in this study had Jurkat cell RNA spiked in. Each CDR3 is given with its conserved first and last residue. D genes are given only for firm matches. Only some rows state a clone size, as once, few, many or a class for expanded clones.

>TRBJ1-5|few|-|TRBV6-2/TRBV6-3
TGTGCCAGCCGGGACCGTAGCAATCAGCCCCAGCAATTT
CASRDRSNQPQQF
>TRBJ2-3|-|-|TRBV19
TGTGCCAGAGCGTGGGGTGGCACAGATACGCAGTATTTT
CARAWGGTDTQYF
>TRBJ2-3|few|TRBD2|TRBV28
TGTGCCAGCAGTACTTCTGGACTAGCGGGAGCCCCCCCAGATACGCAGTATTTT
CASSTSGLAGAPPDTQYF
>TRBJ2-1|many|-|TRBV11-2
TGTGCCAGCAGCTTAGCCGACAATGAGCAGTTCTTC
CASSLADNEQFF
>TRBJ1-5|many|-|TRBV12-3/TRBV12-4
TGTGCCAGCAGCCCGGGGAGCAGGCCTCCGCCCCAGCATTTT
CASSPGSRPPPQHF
>TRBJ1-3|few|-|TRBV2
TGTGCCAGCGGGTGGCTGGGGTCTGGAAACACCATATATTTT
CASGWLGSGNTIYF
>TRBJ2-5|many|-|TRBV20-1
TGCAGTGCGCGACAGGTCCAAGAGACCCAGTACTTC
CSARQVQETQYF
>TRBJ2-5|-|-|TRBV5-6
TGTGCCAGCGGCACAGATAGGGAGGAGACCCAGTACTTC
CASGTDREETQYF
>TRBJ1-5|-|TRBD1|TRBV4-2
TGTGCCAGCAGCCTCTCTGGACAGGACTTCAATCAGCCCCAGCATTTT
CASSLSGQDFNQPQHF
>TRBJ2-7|many|-|TRBV4-2
TGTGCCAGCAGCCAAGAGACAGGAGATACCTACGAGCAGTACTTC
CASSQETGDTYEQYF
>TRBJ2-2|-|-|TRBV27
TGTGCCAGCAGTTTATGGGCTAGAGCGAACACCGGGGAGCTGTTTTTT
CASSLWARANTGELFF
>TRBJ2-3|many|-|TRBV23-1
TGCGCCAGCAAGGATGGGGCCACAGATACGCAGTATTTT
CASKDGATDTQYF
>TRBJ1-3|-|-|TRBV10-3
TGTGCCATCAGTGAGTCGGGGGCGCGTGGAAACACCATATATTTT
CAISESGARGNTIYF
>TRBJ1-4|-|-|TRBV9
TGTGCCAGCAGTGCGTCGGGAATGTATGATAAACTGTTTTTT
CASSASGMYDKLFF
>TRBJ2-3|large|-|TRBV7-9
TGTGCCAGCACCGGCTTAGCGGCTAGAAGCACAGATACGCAGTATTTT
CASTGLAARSTDTQYF
>TRBJ1-6|once|-|TRBV13
TGTGCCAGCAGCTTAGCCGGGGTCTCCTATAATTCACACCTCCACTTT
CASSLAGVSYNSHLHF
>TRBJ2-1|-|TRBD2|TRBV4-2
TGTGCCAGCAGCCAATGGGCTAGCGGGAGTCTGGACAATGAGCAGTTCTTC
CASSQWASGSLDNEQFF